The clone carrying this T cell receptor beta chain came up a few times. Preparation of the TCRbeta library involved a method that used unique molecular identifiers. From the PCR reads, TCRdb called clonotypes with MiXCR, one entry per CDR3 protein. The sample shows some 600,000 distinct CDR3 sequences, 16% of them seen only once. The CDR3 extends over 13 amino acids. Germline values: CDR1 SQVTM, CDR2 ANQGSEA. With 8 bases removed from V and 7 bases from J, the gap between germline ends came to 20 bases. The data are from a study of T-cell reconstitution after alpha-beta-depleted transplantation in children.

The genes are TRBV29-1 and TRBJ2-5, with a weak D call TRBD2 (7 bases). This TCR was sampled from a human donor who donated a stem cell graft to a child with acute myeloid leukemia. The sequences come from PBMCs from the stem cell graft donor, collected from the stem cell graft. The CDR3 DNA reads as TGCAGCTCCGGGGGGCCAACGGTGGGGACCCAGTACTTC. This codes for CSSGGPTVGTQYF.